This TCR beta chain was recorded in a study of T cells in Graves' hyperthyroidism and ophthalmopathy. Study in general: Pretreatment peripheral blood was obtained at initial diagnosis.

There were TCR beta CDR3 regions amplified from RNA transcripts. First-round RT-PCR with HTBI primers amplified the TCR CDR3 region. TCRdb fed the multiplex PCR reads into MiXCR, producing one record per CDR3 protein. Found here are under 400,000 distinct CDR3 sequences, approximately 14% of them singletons; the top ten hold 25% to 35%. This clonotype has at least ten counts. The germline V and J ends were trimmed by 8 bases and 5 bases, with 4 bases remaining between them. CDR1 and CDR2 (germline): SNHLY, FYNNEI. The CDR3 length is 9 residues. The origin of this receptor is a woman between 18 and 29 years old with Graves' hyperthyroidism that later progressed to Graves' ophthalmopathy. This sequence joins TRBV2 and TRBJ2-7, with D unclear. Sequencing was carried out using blood. For the CDR3, the DNA is TGTGCCAGCGGCCACGAGCAGTACTTC. Encoded protein: CASGHEQYF.